The present entry profiles one T cell receptor (beta chain) with its context. This specimen comes from a study of blood T cell repertoires in COVID-19. J gave up 2 bases and V 0 bases, and 4 bases lay outside the gene matches. Per germline, CDR1 SGHRS and CDR2 YFSETQ. This CDR3 has 15 amino acids. The repertoire was sequenced with immunoSEQ multiplex PCR; TCRdb's copy has only in-frame clones and lacks some. This table has some 300,000 clones, more than 75% appearing once. Participants spanned ages roughly 18 to 90 years and resided in 20 to 30 US areas. Sequencing was performed on PBMCs or T cells enriched from blood (not recorded which). The V and J genes are TRBV5-1 and TRBJ2-5, with 7 bases matching TRBD2. The source of this sequence is a woman aged 55 to 70 in a cohort exposed to, infected with or recovered from COVID-19 (not recorded which). CDR3 amino acids: CASSLVSSGQETQYF. The CDR3 region has the DNA TGCGCCAGCAGCTTGGTATCTAGCGGACAAGAGACCCAGTACTTC.